This section outlines one TCR beta chain sequence together with its context. CDR1 and CDR2 from the germline V gene are MNHEY and SMNVEV (reference sequence). The CDR3 has 16 amino acids. The junction had 6 bases not matched to a gene; V was cut back by 0 bases and J by 7 bases. The table came from immunoSEQ multiplex PCR; TCRdb's copy has only in-frame clones and leaves some out. The sample holds around 110,000 clones, 80% to 95% seen once. The data belong to a study of T cell changes during pregnancy in multiple sclerosis. The sequences come from peripheral blood, collected in the third trimester of pregnancy. The chain employs TRBV27 and TRBJ2-2; 9 nucleotides agree with TRBD1. This TCR was recovered from a female donor with multiple sclerosis, enrolled in a pregnancy study. The CDR3 region is CASSLSATGGIGELFF. DNA for the CDR3: TGTGCCAGCAGTTTATCGGCCACAGGGGGCATCGGGGAGCTGTTTTTT.